This T cell receptor (beta chain) was retrieved from a study of cytomegalovirus exposure and HLA in healthy donors (dated by TCRdb to 2015 to 2018). For the study in its entirety: In an earlier analysis of approximately 640 of the donors, 276 Gb of sequence data and just under 120 million unique TCR beta sequences from 150 million to 200 million T cells were reported. Every repertoire in the discovery cohort had been generated on one and the same sequencing platform. The study profiled the T cell repertoires of hundreds of subjects by immunosequencing and related them to cytomegalovirus serostatus. Of the approximately 400 genotyped donors, 75% to 85% were placed in the genetic ancestry cluster associated with self-reported Caucasian donors. The number of donors typed differed by locus, with 629-630 for A, B, C, DRB1 and DQB1, approximately 500 for DQA1, 606 for DPA1, and around 450 for DPB1. A later genetic analysis took genome-wide SNP genotypes for about three fifths of the 666 donors and used that subset as a discovery cohort. The study combined high-throughput TCR immunosequencing, statistical association of individual TCRs with disease status, and machine learning to predict cytomegalovirus infection status. An earlier analysis of about 620 of the donors applied high-throughput TCR beta sequencing to assess whether each TCR beta V gene segment acted as functional or pseudogenic. Roughly 5 DR-DQ haplotypes were treated as single units for association and clustering because of strong linkage in the cohort. The later analysis used no new phenotypic data to find candidate immune exposures, relying instead on TCR beta sequences and their occurrence across donors. A later analysis re-analyzed previously published TCR beta repertoires from roughly 690 donors and added high-resolution HLA genotyping to study TCR occurrence patterns. The aim of the study was to test whether cataloging public T cell receptors could identify signatures of past pathogen exposure. A separate validation cohort of over a hundred different subjects was used in addition to the 666-subject first cohort. Alongside the repertoire data, information on donor age, sex, ethnicity and CMV serostatus was compiled. Among roughly 400 genotyped donors of the cohort, an average of approximately 250,000 unique TCR beta nucleotide sequences were sequenced per donor, roughly 20% of them non-productive. Both class I and class II loci were covered by HLA typing, at four-digit resolution. Approximately 330 gigabases of sequencing data and roughly 81 million unique TCR sequences made up an early release that covered several hundred HLA-typed donors. The paper as a whole reports these results and caveats: A later genetic analysis reported fewer N-insertions in productive TCRs among donors in an Asian-associated ancestry cluster than the roughly 700-donor mean. The presence/absence analyses assumed that sequencing depth was roughly uniform across donors, and that assumption may not be true. Most TCR sequences were observed very rarely across donors, whereas some public TCRs were present in many individuals. It was suggested by the authors that the approach could potentially be generalized to other disease states and immunological phenotypes. A later analysis found that TCR association rates varied across HLA loci, with DRB1 alleles showing the most associated TCRs and HLA-C alleles the fewest. A later analysis found that most CMV-associated TCR beta chains appeared HLA-restricted, with HLA associations seemingly driven largely by CMV exposure. Linkage disequilibrium might explain the correlated functional status among segregating V segments, but an unknown experimental factor could not be ruled out. A total of about 150 TCR beta chains were listed by the study as associated with cytomegalovirus. A few of the identified cytomegalovirus-associated TCR beta chains were confirmed in vitro to be specific for cytomegalovirus antigens. Because some donors lacked HLA typing at each locus, the association tests relied only on the typed subset. In an earlier analysis of 587 of the donors, most TCR beta V segments appeared in productive rearrangements about 87% or about 30% of the time, broadly matching IMGT annotations. Several of the top co-occurrence clusters appeared to be linked to parvovirus B19, influenza, CMV and Epstein-Barr virus, according to a later analysis. Seventeen rarely observed V segments, including chromosome 9 orphons, were excluded from the earlier analysis of some 590 of the donors because counts were too low. The 87-base-pair reads could not distinguish some IMGT-functional V segments, including TRBV6-2 and TRBV6-3, so those segments were excluded. In a later genetic analysis, a missense DCLRE1C variant was associated with V-gene and J-gene trimming of TCR beta chains, and the association was replicated in an independent cohort. The cohort was sequenced for TCR beta chains only, and without alpha or paired-chain data the features that could be detected were limited. A cluster of highly shared sequence variants was judged likely to be a technical artifact of the sequencing pipeline. When HLA alleles, especially DR and DQ, strongly co-occurred, TCR associations were difficult to assign to individual alleles. A further reported finding was that TCR beta sequences accurately predicted the HLA-A and HLA-B alleles for most subjects in the first cohort. At a false discovery rate of 0.05, a later analysis linked 16,951 TCR beta sequences to specific HLA alleles. Compared with equally common non-associated chains, HLA-associated TCR beta chains in a later analysis were more clonally expanded and had lower generation probabilities. The classifier was reported to diagnose cytomegalovirus status with high specificity and sensitivity in both the original cohort and the validation cohort. Immune exposure information for the cohort was limited to CMV serostatus.

Trimming at the junction amounts to 3 bases on V and 4 bases on J, and the germline ends lie 10 bases apart. The CDR3 runs 14 amino acids, cysteine and phenylalanine included. Only CDR3 DNA is held: 42 bases, read in frame from base 1. Per the germline V gene (reference sequence), SEHNR is the CDR1 and FQNEAQ is the CDR2. For this clone: No antigen is known for it. No quality values exist for individual bases; no much larger clone is one base distant.

The protocol used for the library was the immunoSEQ multiplex PCR assay. For the multiplex PCR, a mixture combining 60 forward primers for TCR Vbeta segments and 13 reverse primers for TCR Jbeta segments was used. The CDR3 region of rearranged TCR beta genes was amplified from genomic DNA with a multiplex PCR assay. Amplified TCR beta libraries were sequenced as 87-base-pair reads on the Illumina HiSeq System. As for how the authors treated the data: A later analysis counted about 80 million unique TCR beta chains across the 640 or so repertoires, and around 9.9 million of these chains were shared by at least two donors. A nearest-neighbor algorithm error-corrected the raw reads and collapsed the reads into unique sequences, merging closely related sequences to remove PCR and sequencing errors. CDR3 sequences were aligned to IMGT reference sequences to assign V, D and J gene segments. For a sequence to be retained, a match of at least six nucleotides to both a V gene segment and a J gene segment was required. Rearrangements were classified as productive when the CDR3 lacked stop codons and remained in frame with V and J, and all other rearrangements were classified as non-productive. Following IMGT convention, CDR3 was defined as the stretch from the second conserved V-encoded cysteine to the conserved J-encoded phenylalanine. In an earlier analysis of approximately 500 of the donors, sequences lacking an unambiguous match to a single V gene segment were excluded. An earlier analysis of under 750 of the donors called V segments functional above 56.7% productive rearrangements and segregating when the between-donor standard deviation exceeded 5%. A statistical classification framework was built to diagnose cytomegalovirus status from the catalog of TCR beta chain sequences. In a later analysis, V and J genes were assigned by comparing TCR nucleotide sequences against IMGT/GENE-DB human TR gene sequences. In a later analysis, CDR3 sequences and most-parsimonious VDJ recombination scenarios were assigned using the TCRdist pipeline. A later analysis defined each TCR beta chain by its CDR3 amino acid sequence plus V-gene family, and excluded reads lacking a unique V-gene family. A later analysis removed roughly 590 highly shared, low-generation-probability nucleotide sequences to deal with suspected cross-contamination and a sequencing artifact. For each public chain, a later analysis derived a clonal expansion index from normalized ranks of inferred template counts within each repertoire. Generation probabilities in a later analysis came from a VDJ recombination model fitted to out-of-frame rearrangements, and those results were checked against IGoR. A later analysis scored TCR-TCR, TCR-HLA and TCR-CMV co-occurrence with hypergeometric tests, applying a repertoire-size bias correction to TCR pairs. In a later analysis, false discovery rates were estimated by permuting HLA or CMV assignments 20 times. In a later analysis, co-occurring TCRs were grouped using DBSCAN, with TCRdist sequence similarity added in when clustering inside HLA-allele-positive subsets. Repertoires with fewer than 30,000 or more than 120,000 public chains were left out of co-occurrence clustering, as were about 5 repertoires with anomalous nucleotide sharing. Here the immuneACCESS table is served through TCRdb, limited to in-frame sequences with V and J called. Missing clones are a known gap in these copies; in checked studies unresolved V genes cover under half, and the rest lacks a known reason. The D gene and trimming were derived from the DNA, and the V and J assignments and clone size from that table. This sample comprises more than 70,000 clones, 70% to 85% of them detected only once. The top ten hold less than 6% of the sample.

The cohort was made up of 666 healthy bone marrow donors. Cohort members were all nominally healthy when sampled, although unrecorded immune exposures were likely present. The donor was CMV seropositive and belonged to the group of 250 to 350 seropositive cohort members. A peripheral blood sample was collected from each donor, and TCR beta sequencing was performed on peripheral blood mononuclear cells. Genomic DNA was extracted from the blood cell samples with the Qiagen DNeasy Blood Extraction Kit. Sequencing was done on a sample of PBMCs. The TCR was taken from a man aged 25 to 40 in good health and CMV-seropositive. The rearrangement joined TRBV7-9 to TRBJ1-3; the D gene is perhaps TRBD1, on 5 matching bases. The CDR3 reads as follows: CASSFGGAGNTIYF. The nucleotide sequence reads TGTGCCAGCAGCTTCGGGGGAGCCGGAAACACCATATATTTT.